This is a list of T cell receptor beta chains from one sample in a study of blood T cells in healthy people across ages. MiXCR was run by TCRdb on the 5' RACE reads, yielding one entry per CDR3 protein. This sample carries about 1.6 million distinct CDR3 sequences, 30% to 40% of them seen once, and the ten largest clones take around 11%. The sequencing input was blood. These receptors were obtained from a woman aged 25 to 39 in good health. Both conserved end residues are part of each CDR3. The D gene is left open where the match is weak. A clone size is listed for some rows: how often the clone was seen (once, few, many), or a class if it is expanded.

TRBJ2-1,many,.,14,TRBV29-1,TGCAGCGTTGATAGCGGCGACTCCTACAATGAGCAGTTCTTC,CSVDSGDSYNEQFF
TRBJ2-4,few,.,12,TRBV24-1,TGTGCCACCAGTGATGAGAGGGGGGCGCGGTACTTC,CATSDERGARYF
TRBJ2-3,few,TRBD1,17,TRBV5-4,TGTGCCAGCAGCTTGGTGGGGGGACAGGTGCTCGGAGATACGCAGTATTTT,CASSLVGGQVLGDTQYF
TRBJ1-2,.,.,13,TRBV14,TGTGCCAGCAGCCAAGGGCCAGGGGCTGGCTACACCTTC,CASSQGPGAGYTF
TRBJ1-6,.,.,15,TRBV27,TGTGCCAGCAGTTTATCCCCAGGGTATAATTCACCCCTCCACTTT,CASSLSPGYNSPLHF
TRBJ1-2,few,.,17,TRBV4-1,TGCGCCAGCAGCCACCCAAACAGGGTCAAGGCTAACTATGGCTACACCTTC,CASSHPNRVKANYGYTF
TRBJ1-2,.,.,17,TRBV6-2/TRBV6-3,TGTGCCAGCAGTTATCGCGGGTTGGGGGAAGAAAAGGATAACTACACCTTC,CASSYRGLGEEKDNYTF
TRBJ2-3,.,.,15,TRBV11-2,TGTGCCAGCAGCCTCAGACTAGTTGGCACAGATACGCAGTATTTT,CASSLRLVGTDTQYF
TRBJ2-1,few,.,13,TRBV20-1,TGCAGTGCTAGAGTCAGCGTGTCAGGAAGACAGTTCTTC,CSARVSVSGRQFF
TRBJ1-2,.,.,14,TRBV15,TGTGCCACCCAACCAGGGGAGGTAGCCTATGGCTACACCTTC,CATQPGEVAYGYTF
TRBJ1-2,few,.,15,TRBV27,TGTGCCAGCAGCATAGCCGCAGGGGCCAACTATGGCTACACCTTC,CASSIAAGANYGYTF
TRBJ2-2,few,.,14,TRBV20-1,TGCAGTGCTAGGACCGGGACCCATGGCGGGGAGCTGTTTTTT,CSARTGTHGGELFF
TRBJ2-7,.,.,14,TRBV13,TGTGCCAGCAGCCGACGCGGACTTGCCTACGAGCAGTACTTC,CASSRRGLAYEQYF
TRBJ1-2,few,TRBD1,15,TRBV6-2/TRBV6-3,TGTGCCAGCAGCTCGGGACAGGGGGTAGTCTATGGCTACACCTTC,CASSSGQGVVYGYTF
TRBJ2-7,.,TRBD1,14,TRBV6-1,TGTGCCAGCAGTGAAGGTACAGGGGGCGCTTCGCGGTACTTC,CASSEGTGGASRYF
TRBJ2-2,.,TRBD2,14,TRBV20-1,TGCAGTGTCTGGACTAGCGGGGGAAGCGGGGAGCTGTTTTTT,CSVWTSGGSGELFF
TRBJ1-5,.,.,16,TRBV9,TGTGCCAGCAGCGTAGGGCTCGGGGGCGGCAATCAGCCCCAGCATTTT,CASSVGLGGGNQPQHF
TRBJ2-3,few,TRBD2,18,TRBV20-1,TGCAGTGCTAGGTCTAGCGGGGGGGCTGACCCTTTCACAGATACGCAGTATTTT,CSARSSGGADPFTDTQYF
TRBJ2-1,few,.,12,TRBV20-1,TGCAGTGCTGGAGGGATTAAAAATGAGCAGTTCTTC,CSAGGIKNEQFF
TRBJ2-3,many,.,15,TRBV4-1,TGCGCCAGCAGCCAGACTCTAGCGAGCACAGATACGCAGTATTTT,CASSQTLASTDTQYF
TRBJ2-7,few,TRBD2,18,TRBV7-9,TGTGCCAGCAGCTCCCCTCGGGGCGGGAGGCCCACGTCCTACGAGCAGTACTTC,CASSSPRGGRPTSYEQYF
TRBJ2-7,.,.,14,TRBV20-1,TGCAGTGCTAGCGGGGCGGGAAGGTCCTACGAGCAGTACTTC,CSASGAGRSYEQYF
TRBJ2-7,many,TRBD1,16,TRBV11-2,TGTGCCAGCAGCGCCTCAGACCCAGGGGGCTCCTACGAGCAGTACTTC,CASSASDPGGSYEQYF
TRBJ1-1,few,.,14,TRBV20-1,TGCAGTGCTACCCCGGGGGGAGGTAACACTGAAGCTTTCTTT,CSATPGGGNTEAFF
TRBJ2-1,.,TRBD2,15,TRBV5-1,TGCGCCAGCAGCTTAGCGACTAGCGGGGGGAGTGAGCAGTTCTTC,CASSLATSGGSEQFF
TRBJ2-5,.,TRBD2,15,TRBV3-1,TGTGCCAGCAGTCGGACTAGCGGATACTGGGAGACCCAGTACTTC,CASSRTSGYWETQYF
TRBJ2-7,.,.,14,TRBV6-1,TGTGCCAGCAGGCGGGACAATCCAACCTACGAGCAGTACTTC,CASRRDNPTYEQYF
TRBJ2-1,few,TRBD1,15,TRBV12-5,TGTGCTAGTGGTCCAGGGACAGTACCCTACAATGAGCAGTTCTTC,CASGPGTVPYNEQFF
TRBJ1-2,.,.,15,TRBV27,TGTGCCAGCAGTTCCCCCCGGGCCGGGGTTTATGGCTACACCTTC,CASSSPRAGVYGYTF
TRBJ2-7,.,TRBD2,13,TRBV7-9,TGTGCCAGCAGCAACACTAGCGGAGGCGAGCAGTACTTC,CASSNTSGGEQYF
TRBJ1-4,many,.,11,TRBV29-1,TGCAGCGTTCACAGTGGGGAAAAACTGTTTTTT,CSVHSGEKLFF
TRBJ2-7,.,.,16,TRBV27,TGTGCCAGCAGTTTAAACGGGGGCCTGACCACCTACGAGCAGTACTTC,CASSLNGGLTTYEQYF
TRBJ2-3,.,.,17,TRBV3-1,TGTGCCAGCAGCCGTTCGTGGAGGCCCTGGAGCACAGATACGCAGTATTTT,CASSRSWRPWSTDTQYF
TRBJ1-2,.,.,15,TRBV27,TGTGCCAGCAGTTTAACCGCGGGGCCCCAGAATGGCTACACCTTC,CASSLTAGPQNGYTF
TRBJ1-2,.,.,16,TRBV27,TGTGCCAGCAGTTTATCATATCCCGCAGGGGTGGATGGCTACACCTTC,CASSLSYPAGVDGYTF
TRBJ2-3,.,TRBD2,21,TRBV7-3,TGTGCCAGCAGCTTAAATCCAGGGAGCATACTAGCGGGGGGGCCGGCAGATACGCAGTATTTT,CASSLNPGSILAGGPADTQYF
TRBJ2-6,few,.,15,TRBV27,TGTGCCAGCTCACCTCGGAGTGCCGGGGCCAACGTCCTGACTTTC,CASSPRSAGANVLTF
TRBJ2-3,few,TRBD2,15,TRBV6-1,TGTGCCGGGGCTGTGACTAGCGGGGGGGCAGATACGCAGTATTTT,CAGAVTSGGADTQYF
TRBJ2-1,many,TRBD1,12,TRBV29-1,TGCAGCGTTGAGAGCAGGGGGCCTGAGCAGTTCTTC,CSVESRGPEQFF
TRBJ1-6,.,.,13,TRBV20-1,TGCAGTGCGGCGCGAGGGGCCGATTCACCCCTCCACTTT,CSAARGADSPLHF
TRBJ2-2,few,TRBD2,16,TRBV20-1,TGCAGTGCTAGAGATAGGCGACTAGCGCGGGCCGGGGAGCTGTTTTTT,CSARDRRLARAGELFF
TRBJ1-1,once,.,15,TRBV9,TGTGCCAGCAGCGGTGGACAGATAGTGAACACTGAAGCTTTCTTT,CASSGGQIVNTEAFF
TRBJ2-1,.,.,12,TRBV6-1,TGTGCCAGCAGCCACAGATTCAATGAGCAGTTCTTC,CASSHRFNEQFF
TRBJ1-4,few,.,16,TRBV12-3/TRBV12-4,TGTGCCAGCAGTCCAAGACAGTTTGAGGGCGGGGGAAAACTGTTTTTT,CASSPRQFEGGGKLFF
TRBJ1-4,few,TRBD1,16,TRBV6-1,TGTGCCAGCAGTGTACGGACAGGCGCAACTAATGAAAAACTGTTTTTT,CASSVRTGATNEKLFF
TRBJ1-5,few,.,13,TRBV20-1,TGCAGTGCCCGGACGGAAAGGGGTCAGCCCCAGCATTTT,CSARTERGQPQHF
TRBJ2-5,few,.,15,TRBV27,TGTGCCAGCAGTCCCATGAGGTCCGGGCTAGAGACCCAGTACTTC,CASSPMRSGLETQYF
TRBJ2-1,few,.,12,TRBV2,TGTGCCAGCGCCAGGGAGGCAGATGAGCAGTTCTTC,CASAREADEQFF
TRBJ2-3,few,TRBD1,13,TRBV6-4,TGTGCCGGCAGACAGGGGCGAACAGATACGCAGTATTTT,CAGRQGRTDTQYF
TRBJ1-2,few,TRBD1,15,TRBV5-6,TGTGCCAGCAGCATCGGGACAGGCTCTAACTATGGCTACACCTTC,CASSIGTGSNYGYTF
TRBJ2-7,once,.,15,TRBV28,TGTGCCAGCAGTACGAGGGACGGGGATCCCTACGAGCAGTACTTC,CASSTRDGDPYEQYF
TRBJ1-1,.,.,14,TRBV4-2,TGTGCCAGCAGCCCGTGGAGCGAGAACACTGAAGCTTTCTTT,CASSPWSENTEAFF
TRBJ1-5,few,.,16,TRBV25-1,TGTGCCAGCAGTGAGGGTACAGTTTATAGCAATCAGCCCCAGCATTTT,CASSEGTVYSNQPQHF
TRBJ2-1,many,TRBD2,18,TRBV3-1,TGTGCCAGCAGCCAATTAGGTTACGGACTAGCGGGAGATAATGAGCAGTTCTTC,CASSQLGYGLAGDNEQFF
TRBJ1-5,.,TRBD1,17,TRBV14,TGTGCCAGCAGCCACCCTAAGGACAGGGGCAGAGGCCAGCCCCAGCATTTT,CASSHPKDRGRGQPQHF
TRBJ2-3,few,TRBD1,15,TRBV24-1,TGTGCCACCAGAGCAGGGGGCCAAGTCACAGATACGCAGTATTTT,CATRAGGQVTDTQYF
TRBJ1-6,few,TRBD1,15,TRBV10-3,TGTGCCATCAGTGAAGGCACAGGGGGCAAATCACCCCTCCACTTT,CAISEGTGGKSPLHF
TRBJ2-2,.,.,14,TRBV7-9,TGTGCCAGCAGCTTCCGACAGAACACCGGGGAGCTGTTTTTT,CASSFRQNTGELFF
TRBJ2-7,.,TRBD2,17,TRBV7-6,TGTGCCAGCAGCCCAGGCCCTAGGACTAGCGGGAAGTACGAGCAGTACTTC,CASSPGPRTSGKYEQYF